Sequencing of this TCR beta chain was carried out in a study of Ad26.COV2.S vaccination and SARS-CoV-2 variants. Treatment described: 15 to 20 received Ad26.COV2.S at low or high dose, single or two shots; roughly 5 received placebo; per-sample allocation not given. Day 63 after the first injection of vaccine or placebo was the sampling time. Adults aged 18-55 years in Boston included the donor. Method: immunoSEQ multiplex PCR; TCRdb's copy keeps in-frame clones and lacks some. This table has a few hundred thousand clones, around nine tenths appearing once. The sample in question was peripheral blood, obtained in a trial of Ad26.COV2.S vaccine versus placebo. This clonotype was sampled from a person aged 18-60 years who received the Ad26.COV2.S COVID-19 vaccine or a placebo.

CDR3: CATSRDLVNTEAFF. CDR3 nucleotides: TGTGCCACCAGCAGAGATCTCGTGAACACTGAAGCTTTCTTT. V gene TRBV15 combines with J gene TRBJ1-1; the D is unclear. The CDR3 is made up of 14 amino acids. Per germline, CDR1 LNHNV and CDR2 YYDKDF (reference sequence). Trimming stripped 0 bases from V and 0 bases from J, with 5 bases between.